The T cell receptor beta chain under discussion was sequenced for a study of response to subunit inactivated influenza vaccine. Germline V CDR1 and CDR2: ENHRY, SYGVKD. CDR3 size: 17 residues. V shed 6 bases, J shed 3 bases, and the junction held 10 bases outside the gene matches. MiXCR, applied by TCRdb to the RT-PCR reads, yields one record per CDR3 protein. The sample contains hundreds of thousands of distinct CDR3 sequences, approximately 10% of which appear only once. This clonotype was found many times. This same sample was also taken into another study, of T cells expressing NK-cell markers. Turning to that study: 5'RACE template switching built TCR beta cDNA with unique molecular identifiers. The study sequenced eight donors, seven HCMV-seropositive and one seronegative. The CD3+CD56-NKG2C+ fraction of a handful of donors was also led by these clonotypes. HCMV specificity was not established for the expanded NKG2C+ T cell clones.

This rearrangement joins TRBV10-3 to TRBJ2-3; 12 nucleotides align to TRBD2. The sequence was collected from a man between 45 and 60 years old who received an inactivated influenza vaccine. The sequences come from PBMCs from blood, collected on the day of vaccination. CDR3 nucleotides: TGTGCCATCAGGCCAATGGCTAGCGGGGGGGAGACAGATACGCAGTATTTT. Protein: CAIRPMASGGETDTQYF.